Below, 26 T cell receptor beta chains from the same sample are listed, as sequenced in a study of monozygotic twins with inflammatory bowel disease. TCRdb re-called the 5' RACE reads, yielding one record per CDR3 amino acid sequence without DNA. The repertoire table contains approximately 400,000 distinct CDR3 sequences. Sequences were obtained from blood. The receptors derive from a human donor with ulcerative colitis or Crohn's disease, or a healthy co-twin of an affected twin (not recorded which).

The chain couples TRBV7-9 to TRBJ2-7; TCRdb designates TRBD1, a call that cannot be tested without DNA. The germline gives CDR1 SEHNR, CDR2 FQNEAQ (reference sequence). The CDR3 covers 13 residues. CDR3 amino acids: CATGQGKPYEQYF.

The chain combines TRBV3-1 with TRBJ2-1; TCRdb picks TRBD1, but there is no DNA to check that call. CDR1 LGHDT and CDR2 YNNKEL come from the germline V gene (reference sequence). This CDR3 contains 12 residues. The CDR3 sequence is CASSPGTLLQFF.

CDR3 residues: CASSHPTGGSPNEQFF. This chain uses TRBV27 with TRBJ2-1; TCRdb proposes TRBD1, but this gene call is untestable without DNA. CDR1 MNHEY and CDR2 SMNVEV come from the germline V gene (reference sequence). The CDR3 runs 16 residues.

The rearrangement uses TRBV12-3 or TRBV12-4 and TRBJ2-7. CDR3 length: 13 residues. CDR3 amino acids: CASSFAGEYEQYF.

V and J are TRBV10-3 and TRBJ2-7; no DNA is available, so the TRBD1 call from TCRdb remains unchecked. The CDR3 contains 14 residues. CDR1 is ENHRY, CDR2 SYGVKD, per germline. CDR3 protein: CAISESGQPYEQYF.

The rearrangement uses TRBV19 and TRBJ1-1; TCRdb's D call of TRBD1 is untestable without DNA. The CDR3 spans 15 residues. Germline values: CDR1 LNHDA, CDR2 SQIVND (reference sequence). CDR3 region: CASSIQDRGHTEAFF.

The chain recombines TRBV25-1 with TRBJ2-1; TCRdb outputs TRBD2, but without DNA this stays unchecked. Germline V lookup: CDR1 MGHDK, CDR2 SYGVNS. The CDR3 contains 13 residues. CDR3 protein: CASSGGGRNEQFF.

The J gene is TRBJ2-7, the V gene TRBV28. Germline loops: CDR1 MDHEN, CDR2 SYDVKM. This CDR3 comprises 15 residues. CDR3 region: CASRIGLASSYEQYF.

J is TRBJ1-2 and V is TRBV30; no DNA is available, so the TRBD1 call from TCRdb remains unchecked. This CDR3 comprises 11 residues. The germline V gene encodes CDR1 GTSNPN and CDR2 SVGIG (reference sequence). CDR3 region: CAWSAGRVNTF.

CDR3 sequence: CSALTNSGPGQETQYF. The chain is built from TRBV20-1 and TRBJ2-5; lacking DNA, the TRBD1 call made by TCRdb goes unchecked. CDR3 length equals 16 residues. Germline-derived CDR1 and CDR2 are DFQATT and SNEGSKA (reference sequence).

The chain recombines TRBV2 with TRBJ1-5; TCRdb names TRBD1, which stays unverified in the absence of DNA. Germline V gives CDR1 SNHLY, CDR2 FYNNEI. This CDR3 contains 14 residues. This chain's CDR3 is CASSGQGGSQPQHF.

This rearrangement joins TRBV18 to TRBJ2-7. The germline gives CDR1 KGHSH, CDR2 LQKENI. The CDR3 loop spans 12 amino acids. CDR3 in amino acids: CASSPVDYEQYF.

The chain is built from TRBV7-2 and TRBJ1-2; lacking DNA, the TRBD1 call made by TCRdb goes unchecked. The CDR3 sequence is 13 residues long. The germline gives CDR1 SGHTA, CDR2 FQGNSA. The CDR3 spells CASTGGGAYGYTF.

CDR3: CASSSYGEVARRPQHF. The chain couples TRBV12-3 or TRBV12-4 to TRBJ1-5; the D gene TCRdb calls, TRBD1, cannot be checked with no DNA. The CDR3 is made up of 16 amino acids.

This chain links TRBV30 with TRBJ2-7; TCRdb's D call, TRBD1, is unchecked because there is no DNA. This CDR3 contains 15 residues. CDR1 and CDR2 (germline): GTSNPN, SVGIG (reference sequence). The CDR3 loop is CAWSFSRDGYYEQYF.

The CDR3 reads CASSVAPSGGYNEQFF. V gene TRBV9 combines with J gene TRBJ2-1; TCRdb picks TRBD2, but there is no DNA to check that call. Germline CDR1 SGDLS, CDR2 YYNGEE. The CDR3 consists of 16 residues.

The V gene is TRBV2, the J gene TRBJ1-6. The CDR3 loop spans 15 amino acids. CDR1 and CDR2 (germline): SNHLY, FYNNEI. The chain's CDR3 is CASSYRSSYNSPLHF.

The rearrangement links TRBV18 to TRBJ1-6. The CDR3 is 12 amino acids. Germline V gene data show CDR1 as KGHSH and CDR2 as LQKENI. This CDR3 reads CASSRLDSPLHF. Using reference TRBV18 and TRBJ1-6 for the parts outside the CDR3, the full variable domain is NAGVMQNPRHLVRRRGQEARLRCSPMKGHSHVYWYRQLPEEGLKFMVYLQKENIIDESGMPKERFSAEFPKEGPSILRIQQVVRGDSAAYFCASSRLDSPLHFGNGTRLTVT.

The chain employs TRBV30 and TRBJ2-7; TCRdb's D call, TRBD2, is unchecked because there is no DNA. The CDR3 covers 13 residues. The germline gives CDR1 GTSNPN, CDR2 SVGIG (reference sequence). CDR3 loop: CAWSREGPYEQYF.

The chain links TRBV20-1 to TRBJ1-6; TCRdb names TRBD1, which stays unverified in the absence of DNA. This CDR3 contains 15 residues. From germline, CDR1 is DFQATT and CDR2 SNEGSKA (reference sequence). Here the CDR3 reads CSASEDRFYNSPLHF.

This chain connects TRBV23-1 to TRBJ2-5; as DNA is missing, the TRBD1 call by TCRdb cannot be tested. TRBV23-1 is noted as an ORF with a role that remains uncertain. The CDR3 covers 15 residues. CDR3 loop: CASSHPDRGEETQYF.

The J gene is TRBJ2-7, the V gene TRBV20-1. Germline V CDR1 and CDR2: DFQATT, SNEGSKA (reference sequence). This CDR3 contains 14 residues. The CDR3 loop reads CSARDRRSSYEQYF.

This rearrangement joins TRBV19 to TRBJ2-7; the D call from TCRdb, TRBD2, cannot be confirmed without DNA. This CDR3 has 12 amino acids. The germline CDR1 and CDR2 sequences are LNHDA and SQIVND (reference sequence). The CDR3 protein is CASSIGPYEQYF. Full variable domain (missing parts from reference TRBV19 and TRBJ2-7): DGGITQSPKYLFRKEGQNVTLSCEQNLNHDAMYWYRQDPGQGLRLIYYSQIVNDFQKGDIAEGYSVSREKKESFPLTVTSAQKNPTAFYLCASSIGPYEQYFGPGTRLTVT.

The chain recombines TRBV14 with TRBJ2-2; TCRdb's D call of TRBD1 is untestable without DNA. The CDR3 spans 17 residues. Germline CDR1 SGHDN, CDR2 FVKESK. The CDR3 loop reads CASSQDHPAPPTGELFF.

The chain combines TRBV20-1 with TRBJ1-5. The CDR3 loop spans 13 amino acids. CDR1 DFQATT and CDR2 SNEGSKA come from the germline V gene (reference sequence). This CDR3 is CSARGQEYQPQHF.

The rearrangement uses TRBV5-1 and TRBJ2-5; TCRdb indicates TRBD2, and absent DNA this call remains unverified. Germline V gene data show CDR1 as SGHRS and CDR2 as YFSETQ. The CDR3 extends over 13 amino acids. CDR3 residues: CASSKEREETQYF.